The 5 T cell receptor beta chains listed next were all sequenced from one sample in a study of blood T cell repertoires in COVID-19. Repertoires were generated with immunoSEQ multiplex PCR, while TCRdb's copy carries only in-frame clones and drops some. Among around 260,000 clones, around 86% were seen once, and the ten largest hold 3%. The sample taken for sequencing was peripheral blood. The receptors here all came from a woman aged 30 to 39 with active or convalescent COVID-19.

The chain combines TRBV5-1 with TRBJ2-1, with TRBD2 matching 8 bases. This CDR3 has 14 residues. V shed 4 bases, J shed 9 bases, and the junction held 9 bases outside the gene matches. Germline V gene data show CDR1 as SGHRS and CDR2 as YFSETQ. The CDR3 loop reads CASSDIAGSIEQFF. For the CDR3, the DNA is TGCGCCAGCAGCGATATAGCGGGATCGATTGAGCAGTTCTTC.

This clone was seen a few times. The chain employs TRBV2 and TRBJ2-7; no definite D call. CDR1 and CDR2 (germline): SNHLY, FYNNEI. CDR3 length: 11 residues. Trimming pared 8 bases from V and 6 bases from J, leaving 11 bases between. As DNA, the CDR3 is TGTGCCAGCGATTCGTACGGCGAGCAGTACTTC. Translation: CASDSYGEQYF.

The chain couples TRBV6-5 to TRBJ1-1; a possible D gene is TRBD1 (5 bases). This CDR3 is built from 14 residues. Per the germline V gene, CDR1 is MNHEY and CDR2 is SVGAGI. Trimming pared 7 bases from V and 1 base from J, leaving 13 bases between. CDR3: CASTPWGENTEAFF. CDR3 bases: TGTGCCAGCACCCCTTGGGGGGAGAACACTGAAGCTTTCTTT.

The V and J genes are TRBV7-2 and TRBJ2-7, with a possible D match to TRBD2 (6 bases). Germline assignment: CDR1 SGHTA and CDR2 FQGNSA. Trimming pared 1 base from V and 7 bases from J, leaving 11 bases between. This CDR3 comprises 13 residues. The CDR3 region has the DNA TGTGCCAGCAGCTTAGGACTCGCGGGGGAGCAGTACTTC. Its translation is CASSLGLAGEQYF.

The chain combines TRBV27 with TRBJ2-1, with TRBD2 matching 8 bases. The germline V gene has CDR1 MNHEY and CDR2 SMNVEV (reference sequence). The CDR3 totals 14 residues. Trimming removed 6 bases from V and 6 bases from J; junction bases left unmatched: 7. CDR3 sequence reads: CASSAGGAANEQFF. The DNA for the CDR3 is TGTGCCAGCAGCGCGGGGGGCGCGGCCAATGAGCAGTTCTTC.